This T cell receptor (beta chain) was captured by sequencing in a study of cytomegalovirus exposure and HLA in healthy donors. The wider study: The Caucasian-associated ancestry cluster contained 75% to 85% of the approximately 430 genotyped donors.

This clone is medium-sized (0.01 to 0.1%) by frequency. The study ran its PCR with 60 Vbeta and 13 Jbeta primers. Libraries were prepared by immunoSEQ multiplex PCR; TCRdb keeps only in-frame clonotypes and omits some of them. The table counts some 140,000 clones; 2% lies in the top ten. V dropped 3 bases and J dropped 7 bases, with 19 bases sitting between them. This CDR3 is 16 amino acids long. In germline, CDR1 is LNHDA, CDR2 SQIVND (reference sequence). The rearrangement uses TRBV19 and TRBJ1-5, with D possibly being TRBD1 (6 bases). Specimen: PBMCs. This receptor was taken from a woman in her fifties or sixties in good health and CMV-seronegative. The CDR3 nucleotides are TGTGCCAGTAGTATTGACGGCGAGGGTAGGGGGCAGCCCCAGCATTTT. Its translation is CASSIDGEGRGQPQHF.